Listed below are T cell receptor beta chains from one sample, sequenced in a study of shared T cell receptors in the human thymus. Sequencing used immunoSEQ multiplex PCR; TCRdb keeps in-frame clones, though not all of them. Among about 500,000 clones listed, approximately 80% were seen once. This sample also belongs to another study, concerning human thymus T cells.

The sample comprised thymocytes. The receptors here all came from a boy under two years old with a congenital heart defect. The CDR3 runs from the conserved cysteine through the conserved F or W. D genes are given only for firm matches. For some rows the clone size is stated as once, few or many, or as a class when expanded; others skip it.

j_call clone_size v_call d_call cdr3_aa cdr3_nt
TRBJ2-7 few TRBV5-1 . CASRYDRRYEQYF TGCGCCAGCAGATACGACAGGCGCTACGAGCAGTACTTC
TRBJ2-5 . TRBV10-3 TRBD2 CAISESGLAGGQETQYF TGTGCCATCAGTGAGTCGGGACTAGCGGGAGGACAAGAGACCCAGTACTTC
TRBJ2-7 . TRBV28 . CASSLRDDEQYF TGTGCCAGCAGTTTACGGGATGACGAGCAGTACTTC
TRBJ2-1 . TRBV19 TRBD2 CASTPRGLAENEQFF TGTGCCAGTACCCCAAGGGGACTAGCGGAGAATGAGCAGTTCTTC
TRBJ2-2 . TRBV4-3 TRBD2 CASSQVAGGETGELFF TGCGCCAGCAGCCAAGTAGCGGGAGGGGAGACCGGGGAGCTGTTTTTT
TRBJ2-3 once TRBV10-1 TRBD2 CASSLTSARGDTQYF TGCGCCAGCTCACTCACTAGCGCCCGAGGGGATACGCAGTATTTT
TRBJ2-5 . TRBV7-7 TRBD2 CASSPGTSGRGETQYF TGTGCTAGCAGCCCGGGGACTAGCGGGAGGGGGGAGACCCAGTACTTC
TRBJ2-5 . TRBV28 TRBD1 CASSWDRGTKTQYF TGTGCCAGCAGTTGGGACAGGGGAACGAAGACCCAGTACTTC
TRBJ1-2 . TRBV14 . CASSQLTEGYTF TGTGCCAGCAGCCAACTTACAGAGGGCTACACCTTC
TRBJ1-1 few TRBV4-1 TRBD1 CASSLHRGLNTEAFF TGCGCCAGCAGCCTTCACAGGGGTCTGAACACTGAAGCTTTCTTT
TRBJ2-5 . TRBV5-4 TRBD2 CASSLGPAGSQETQYF TGTGCCAGCAGCTTGGGACCAGCGGGAAGCCAAGAGACCCAGTACTTC
TRBJ2-7 . TRBV11-2 . CASSTTRHRNYEQYF TGTGCCAGCAGCACGACTAGGCACCGGAACTACGAGCAGTACTTC
TRBJ1-5 . TRBV6-5 . CASSSQGPSNQPQHF TGTGCCAGCAGTTCCCAGGGGCCTAGCAATCAGCCCCAGCATTTT
TRBJ2-5 . TRBV6-1 . CASSGGTAVREQYF TGTGCCAGCAGTGGAGGGACCGCTGTTCGGGAGCAGTACTTC
TRBJ2-6 . TRBV30 TRBD1 CAWTPTGAILSGANVLTF TGTGCCTGGACACCTACAGGGGCGATTCTCTCTGGGGCCAACGTCCTGACTTTC
TRBJ1-1 . TRBV28 TRBD1 CASIPHPTGGNTEAFF TGTGCCAGCATTCCGCACCCGACAGGGGGGAACACTGAAGCTTTCTTT
TRBJ2-7 . TRBV28 . CASSLFRLSYEQYF TGTGCCAGCAGTTTATTCAGGCTCTCCTACGAGCAGTACTTC
TRBJ2-7 . TRBV11-2 TRBD1 CASSLIPGQGFSYEQYF TGTGCCAGCAGCTTGATTCCGGGACAGGGGTTTTCCTACGAGCAGTACTTC
TRBJ2-2 . TRBV28 . CASSPGTLLTGELFF TGTGCCAGCAGTCCCGGGACTCTCCTCACCGGGGAGCTGTTTTTT
TRBJ2-1 . TRBV4-3 TRBD2 CASSQDIRDYPGGNEQFF TGCGCCAGCAGCCAAGATATCCGAGACTACCCGGGGGGCAATGAGCAGTTCTTC
TRBJ1-1 . TRBV6-5 . CASSYFLGGTEAFF TGTGCCAGCAGTTACTTCTTAGGCGGCACTGAAGCTTTCTTT
TRBJ2-1 . TRBV10-1 . CASSEGDSPLRNEQFF TGCGCCAGCAGTGAAGGAGACTCTCCTTTGAGGAATGAGCAGTTCTTC
TRBJ2-7 . TRBV6-1 . CASSPLGSYEQYF TGTGCCAGCAGCCCCCTAGGCTCCTACGAGCAGTACTTC
TRBJ2-2 . TRBV28 . CASSPPRENTGELFF TGTGCCAGCAGCCCTCCCAGGGAGAACACCGGGGAGCTGTTTTTT
TRBJ2-3 . TRBV7-9 TRBD2 CASSFNTGLAGVGTDTQYF TGTGCCAGCAGCTTCAACACGGGACTAGCGGGAGTGGGCACAGATACGCAGTATTTT
TRBJ2-1 . TRBV6-1 TRBD2 CASSETSLNEQFF TGTGCCAGCAGTGAGACTAGCCTCAATGAGCAGTTCTTC
TRBJ2-1 . TRBV27 TRBD2 CASSLRTSGRAHNEQFF TGTGCCAGCAGTCTGAGGACTAGCGGGAGGGCCCACAATGAGCAGTTCTTC
TRBJ1-1 . TRBV6-5 . CASSYRLGASSEAFF TGTGCCAGCAGTTACCGGCTGGGGGCGAGCTCTGAAGCTTTCTTT
TRBJ2-2 . TRBV7-3 . CASSTGYTGELFF TGTGCCAGCAGCACAGGTTACACCGGGGAGCTGTTTTTT
TRBJ1-1 . TRBV7-9 . CASSCGQNRLNTEAFF TGTGCCAGCAGCTGTGGGCAGAACAGATTGAACACTGAAGCTTTCTTT
TRBJ1-1 . TRBV30 . CAWSLTNRALAFF TGTGCCTGGAGTTTAACCAACAGGGCGCTGGCTTTCTTT
TRBJ2-1 . TRBV7-6 . CASSLAFRESSYNEQFF TGTGCCAGCAGCTTAGCTTTCCGGGAAAGCTCCTACAATGAGCAGTTCTTC
TRBJ1-1 . TRBV5-4 TRBD1 CASSLGPRGVANTEAFF TGTGCCAGCAGCTTGGGCCCCAGGGGGGTGGCAAACACTGAAGCTTTCTTT